This is a list of T cell receptor beta chains from one sample in a study of blood T cell repertoires in COVID-19. Only in-frame clones appear in the TCRdb table, and some are missing; sequencing was by immunoSEQ multiplex PCR. Here the sample spans 59,000 or so clones, around four fifths being singletons. Sequencing was carried out using peripheral blood. The source of these receptors is a human donor in a cohort sampled during active COVID-19. Each CDR3 is given with its conserved first and last residue. Each record gives: D gene, clone size, V gene, J gene, CDR3 protein, CDR3 DNA. The D gene is left open where the match is weak. Rows give clone size only sometimes, using once, few, many, or a class for an expanded clone.

D gene: TRBD2; clone size: many; V gene: TRBV6-2/TRBV6-3; J gene: TRBJ2-5; CDR3 protein: CASSYTQPRDYIETQYF; CDR3 DNA: TGTGCCAGCAGTTACACCCAACCCCGGGACTATATAGAGACCCAGTACTTC
D gene: TRBD2; clone size: .; V gene: TRBV7-8; J gene: TRBJ2-3; CDR3 protein: CASSLARTSGGLNTDTQYF; CDR3 DNA: TGTGCCAGCAGCTTAGCCCGGACTAGCGGGGGCCTGAACACAGATACGCAGTATTTT
D gene: TRBD1; clone size: few; V gene: TRBV6-5; J gene: TRBJ1-3; CDR3 protein: CASRKTGGGGNTIYF; CDR3 DNA: TGTGCCAGCAGGAAGACAGGGGGAGGTGGAAACACCATATATTTT
D gene: .; clone size: .; V gene: TRBV28; J gene: TRBJ1-3; CDR3 protein: CASSPRSLGAGNTIYF; CDR3 DNA: TGTGCCAGCAGTCCCCGTTCTCTAGGGGCGGGAAACACCATATATTTT
D gene: TRBD1; clone size: .; V gene: TRBV30; J gene: TRBJ1-2; CDR3 protein: CAWSVGQVARRYTF; CDR3 DNA: TGTGCCTGGAGTGTAGGACAGGTGGCGCGTCGCTACACCTTC
D gene: .; clone size: .; V gene: TRBV6-1; J gene: TRBJ2-3; CDR3 protein: CASSESSSEYTDTQYF; CDR3 DNA: TGTGCTAGCAGTGAATCGAGTTCCGAATACACAGATACGCAGTATTTT
D gene: TRBD1; clone size: large; V gene: TRBV4-3; J gene: TRBJ2-1; CDR3 protein: CASSQIPGQHNEQFF; CDR3 DNA: TGCGCCAGCAGCCAGATACCGGGACAGCACAATGAGCAGTTCTTC
D gene: .; clone size: .; V gene: TRBV15; J gene: TRBJ1-3; CDR3 protein: CATTGTIRNTIYF; CDR3 DNA: TGTGCCACCACCGGGACAATTAGAAACACCATATATTTT
D gene: .; clone size: .; V gene: TRBV5-6; J gene: TRBJ2-5; CDR3 protein: CASSPHGGYQETQYF; CDR3 DNA: TGTGCCAGCAGCCCCCATGGAGGGTACCAAGAGACCCAGTACTTC
D gene: .; clone size: .; V gene: TRBV5-1; J gene: TRBJ2-7; CDR3 protein: CASSFSGYSYEQYF; CDR3 DNA: TGCGCCAGCAGCTTTTCAGGGTACTCCTACGAGCAGTACTTC
D gene: .; clone size: .; V gene: TRBV11-2; J gene: TRBJ2-3; CDR3 protein: CASSFTGEDTQYF; CDR3 DNA: TGTGCCAGCAGCTTCACTGGTGAGGATACGCAGTATTTT
D gene: TRBD2; clone size: .; V gene: TRBV7-2; J gene: TRBJ2-5; CDR3 protein: CASSLTSGVGETQYF; CDR3 DNA: TGTGCCAGCAGCCTGACTAGCGGGGTTGGGGAGACCCAGTACTTC
D gene: .; clone size: .; V gene: TRBV11-2; J gene: TRBJ2-5; CDR3 protein: CASGLRETQYF; CDR3 DNA: TGTGCCAGCGGCCTCCGAGAGACCCAGTACTTC
D gene: TRBD1; clone size: .; V gene: TRBV5-1; J gene: TRBJ2-1; CDR3 protein: CASSLQGSSYNEQFF; CDR3 DNA: TGCGCCAGCAGCTTACAGGGGAGCTCCTACAATGAGCAGTTCTTC